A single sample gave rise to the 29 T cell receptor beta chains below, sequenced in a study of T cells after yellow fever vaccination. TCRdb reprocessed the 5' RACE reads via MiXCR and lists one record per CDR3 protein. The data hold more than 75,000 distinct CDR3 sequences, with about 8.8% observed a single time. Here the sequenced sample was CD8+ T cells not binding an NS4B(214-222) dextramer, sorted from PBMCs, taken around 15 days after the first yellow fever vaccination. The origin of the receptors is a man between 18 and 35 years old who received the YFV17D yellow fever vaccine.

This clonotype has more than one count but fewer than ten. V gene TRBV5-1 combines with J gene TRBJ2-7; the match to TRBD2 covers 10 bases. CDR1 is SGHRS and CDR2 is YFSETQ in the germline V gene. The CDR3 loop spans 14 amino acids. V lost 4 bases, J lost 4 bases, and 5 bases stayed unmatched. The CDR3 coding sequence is TGCGCCAGCAGCAGGGCTAGCGGGGGTTACGAGCAGTACTTC. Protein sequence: CASSRASGGYEQYF.

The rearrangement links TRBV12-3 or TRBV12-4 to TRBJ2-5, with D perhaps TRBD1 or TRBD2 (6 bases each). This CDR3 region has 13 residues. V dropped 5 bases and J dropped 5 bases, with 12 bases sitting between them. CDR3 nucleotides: TGTGCCAGCAGTCCCCTAGGGGGGGAGACCCAGTACTTC. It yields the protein CASSPLGGETQYF.

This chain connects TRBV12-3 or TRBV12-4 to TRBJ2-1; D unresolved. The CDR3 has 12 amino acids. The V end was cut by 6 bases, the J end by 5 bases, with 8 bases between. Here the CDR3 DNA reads TGTGCCAGCAGCTCCGAAAACAATGAGCAGTTCTTC. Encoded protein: CASSSENNEQFF.

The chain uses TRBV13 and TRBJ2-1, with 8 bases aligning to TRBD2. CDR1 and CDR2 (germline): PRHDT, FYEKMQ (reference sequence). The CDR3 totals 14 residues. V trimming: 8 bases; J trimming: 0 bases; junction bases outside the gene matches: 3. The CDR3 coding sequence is TGTGCCAGCCGGGAGGGGAGCTCCTACAATGAGCAGTTCTTC. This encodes CASREGSSYNEQFF.

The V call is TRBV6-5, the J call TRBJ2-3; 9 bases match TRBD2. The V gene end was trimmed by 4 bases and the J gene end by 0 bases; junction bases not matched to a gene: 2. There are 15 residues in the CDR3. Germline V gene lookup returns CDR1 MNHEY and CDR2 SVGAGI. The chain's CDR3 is CASSWGLASTDTQYF. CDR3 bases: TGTGCCAGCAGTTGGGGACTAGCTAGCACAGATACGCAGTATTTT.

This CDR3 reads CASSNTGYEQYF. CDR3 in DNA: TGTGCCAGCAGTAATACAGGTTACGAGCAGTACTTC. The genes are TRBV12-3 or TRBV12-4 and TRBJ2-7; D perhaps matches TRBD1 (5 bases). This CDR3 contains 12 residues. V was clipped by 5 bases and J by 4 bases, with 9 bases between them.

The CDR3 spells CASRLTGVNSPLHF. The CDR3 DNA reads as TGTGCCAGCAGACTGACAGGGGTGAATTCACCCCTCCACTTT. The chain joins TRBV7-2 to TRBJ1-6, with 8 positions matching TRBD1. Germline V gene lookup returns CDR1 SGHTA and CDR2 FQGNSA. V lost 6 bases to trimming and J lost 7 bases; unmatched junction nucleotides: 5. There are 14 residues in the CDR3.

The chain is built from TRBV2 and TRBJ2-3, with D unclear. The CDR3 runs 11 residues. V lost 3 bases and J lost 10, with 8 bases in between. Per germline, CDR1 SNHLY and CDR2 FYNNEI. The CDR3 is CASSDLGSQYF. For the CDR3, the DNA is TGTGCCAGCAGTGATCTGGGATCGCAGTATTTT.

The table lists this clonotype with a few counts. The CDR3 DNA is TGTGCCAGCAGCTCCCCAGGGAACACTGAAGCTTTCTTT. The encoded protein is CASSSPGNTEAFF. V is TRBV5-6 and J is TRBJ1-1; no reliable D call. The CDR3 runs to 13 residues. V lost 3 bases, J lost 1 base, and 7 bases lay in between. The germline gives CDR1 SGHDT, CDR2 YYEEEE.

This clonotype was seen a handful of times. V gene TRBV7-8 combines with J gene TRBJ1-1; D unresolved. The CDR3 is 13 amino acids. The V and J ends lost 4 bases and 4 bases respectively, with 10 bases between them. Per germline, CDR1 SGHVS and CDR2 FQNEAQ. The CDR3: CASSSGPTTEAFF. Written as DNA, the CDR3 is TGTGCCAGCAGCTCCGGTCCTACCACTGAAGCTTTCTTT.

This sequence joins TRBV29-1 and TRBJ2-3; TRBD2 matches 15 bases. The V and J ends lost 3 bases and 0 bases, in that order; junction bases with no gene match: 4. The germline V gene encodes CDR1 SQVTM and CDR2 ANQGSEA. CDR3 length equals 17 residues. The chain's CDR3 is CSVDGLAGGLSTDTQYF. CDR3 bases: TGCAGCGTTGACGGACTAGCGGGGGGGCTTAGCACAGATACGCAGTATTTT.

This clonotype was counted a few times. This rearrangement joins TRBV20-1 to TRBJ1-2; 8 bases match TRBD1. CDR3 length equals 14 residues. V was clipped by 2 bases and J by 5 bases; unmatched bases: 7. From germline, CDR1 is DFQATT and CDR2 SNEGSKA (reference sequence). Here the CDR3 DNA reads TGCAGTGCTAGACAGGGGGCGAGTCGGTATGGCTACACCTTC. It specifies CSARQGASRYGYTF.

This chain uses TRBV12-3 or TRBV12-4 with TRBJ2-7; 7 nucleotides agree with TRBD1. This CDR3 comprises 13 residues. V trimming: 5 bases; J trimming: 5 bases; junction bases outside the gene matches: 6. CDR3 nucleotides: TGTGCCAGCAGTCCCCAGACAGGGAACGAGCAGTACTTC. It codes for CASSPQTGNEQYF.

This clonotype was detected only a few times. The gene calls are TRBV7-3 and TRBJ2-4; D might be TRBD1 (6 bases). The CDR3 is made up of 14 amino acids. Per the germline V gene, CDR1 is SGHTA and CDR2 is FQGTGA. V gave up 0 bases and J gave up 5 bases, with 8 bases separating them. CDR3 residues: CASSLTGGENIQYF. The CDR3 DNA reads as TGTGCCAGCAGCTTAACTGGGGGCGAAAACATTCAGTACTTC. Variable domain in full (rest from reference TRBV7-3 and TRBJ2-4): GAGVSQTPSNKVTEKGKYVELRCDPISGHTALYWYRQSLGQGPEFLIYFQGTGAADDSGLPNDRFFAVRPEGSVSTLKIQRTERGDSAVYLCASSLTGGENIQYFGAGTRLSVL.

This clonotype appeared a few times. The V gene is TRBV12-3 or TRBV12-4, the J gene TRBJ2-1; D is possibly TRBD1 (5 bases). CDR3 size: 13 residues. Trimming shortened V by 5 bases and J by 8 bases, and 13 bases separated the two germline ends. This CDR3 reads CASSPGIRDEQFF. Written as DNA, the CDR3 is TGTGCCAGCAGTCCAGGGATCAGAGATGAGCAGTTCTTC.

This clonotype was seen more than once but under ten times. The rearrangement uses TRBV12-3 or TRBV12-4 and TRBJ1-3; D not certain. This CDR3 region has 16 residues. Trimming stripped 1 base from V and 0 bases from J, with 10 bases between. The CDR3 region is CASSLGQNLSGNTIYF. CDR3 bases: TGTGCCAGCAGTTTAGGGCAGAACCTCTCTGGAAACACCATATATTTT.

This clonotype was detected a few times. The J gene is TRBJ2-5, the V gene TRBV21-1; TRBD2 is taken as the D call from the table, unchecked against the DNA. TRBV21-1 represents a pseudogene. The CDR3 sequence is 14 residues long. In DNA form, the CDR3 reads TGTGCCAGCAGCCCGCGACTAGCAGGAGAGACCCAGTACTTC. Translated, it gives CASSPRLAGETQYF.

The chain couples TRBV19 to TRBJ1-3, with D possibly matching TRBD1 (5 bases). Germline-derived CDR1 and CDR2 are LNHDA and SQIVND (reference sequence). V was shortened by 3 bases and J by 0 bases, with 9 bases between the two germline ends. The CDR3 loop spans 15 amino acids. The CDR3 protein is CASSMGRSSGNTIYF. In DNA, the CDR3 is TGTGCCAGTAGTATGGGACGGAGCTCTGGAAACACCATATATTTT. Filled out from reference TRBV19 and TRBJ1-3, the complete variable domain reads DGGITQSPKYLFRKEGQNVTLSCEQNLNHDAMYWYRQDPGQGLRLIYYSQIVNDFQKGDIAEGYSVSREKKESFPLTVTSAQKNPTAFYLCASSMGRSSGNTIYFGEGSWLTVV.

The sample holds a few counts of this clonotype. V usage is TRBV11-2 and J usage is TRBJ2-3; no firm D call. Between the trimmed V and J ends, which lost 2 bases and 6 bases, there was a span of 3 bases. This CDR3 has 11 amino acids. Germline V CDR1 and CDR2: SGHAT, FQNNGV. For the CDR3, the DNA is TGTGCCAGCAGCTTAATGGATACGCAGTATTTT. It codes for CASSLMDTQYF.

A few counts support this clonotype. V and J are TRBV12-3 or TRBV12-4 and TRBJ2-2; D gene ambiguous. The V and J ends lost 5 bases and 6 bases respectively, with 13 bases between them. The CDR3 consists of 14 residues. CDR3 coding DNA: TGTGCCAGCAGTCTGGCAGGCCAGCCCGGGGAGCTGTTTTTT. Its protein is CASSLAGQPGELFF.

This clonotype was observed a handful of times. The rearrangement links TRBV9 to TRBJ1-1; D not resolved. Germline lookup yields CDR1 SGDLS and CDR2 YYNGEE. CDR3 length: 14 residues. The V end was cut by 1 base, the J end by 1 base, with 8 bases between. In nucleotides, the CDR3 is TGTGCCAGCAGCGTATACGGCGAGAACACTGAAGCTTTCTTT. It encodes CASSVYGENTEAFF.

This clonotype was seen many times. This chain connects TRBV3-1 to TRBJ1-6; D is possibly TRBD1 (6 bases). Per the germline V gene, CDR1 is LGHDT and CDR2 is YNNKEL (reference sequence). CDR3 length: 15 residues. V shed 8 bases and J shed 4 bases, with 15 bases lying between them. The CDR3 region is CASGTQDRYNSPLHF. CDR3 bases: TGTGCCAGCGGGACACAGGACCGATATAATTCACCCCTCCACTTT.

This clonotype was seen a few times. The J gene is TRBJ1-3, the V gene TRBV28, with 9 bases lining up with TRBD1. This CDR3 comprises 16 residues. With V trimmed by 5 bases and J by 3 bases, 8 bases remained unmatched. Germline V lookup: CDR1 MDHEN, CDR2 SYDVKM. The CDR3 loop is CASSVVGQGFGNTIYF. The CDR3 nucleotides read TGTGCCAGCAGTGTGGTCGGACAGGGGTTTGGAAACACCATATATTTT.

The CDR3, as DNA: TGTGCCAGCAGTCCCTGGACACGCGGCACCCAGCATTTT. Residues: CASSPWTRGTQHF. The chain employs TRBV12-3 or TRBV12-4 and TRBJ1-5; perhaps TRBD1 as D (5 bases). Trimming took off 5 bases at V and 11 bases at J, with 16 bases between the two ends. This CDR3 spans 13 amino acids.

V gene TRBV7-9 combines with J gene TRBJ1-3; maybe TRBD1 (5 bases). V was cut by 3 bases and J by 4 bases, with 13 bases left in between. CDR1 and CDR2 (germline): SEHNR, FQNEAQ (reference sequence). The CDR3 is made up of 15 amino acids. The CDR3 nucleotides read TGTGCCAGCAGCTTGGCACGGGGCTACGGAAACACCATATATTTT. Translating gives CASSLARGYGNTIYF. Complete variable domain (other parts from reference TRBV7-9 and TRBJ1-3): DTGVSQNPRHKITKRGQNVTFRCDPISEHNRLYWYRQTLGQGPEFLTYFQNEAQLEKSRLLSDRFSAERPKGSFSTLEIQRTEQGDSAMYLCASSLARGYGNTIYFGEGSWLTVV.

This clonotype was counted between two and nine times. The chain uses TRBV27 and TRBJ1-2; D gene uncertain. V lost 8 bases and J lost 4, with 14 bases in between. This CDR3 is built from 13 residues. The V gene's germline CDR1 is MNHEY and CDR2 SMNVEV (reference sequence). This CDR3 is CASRGSPSYGYTF. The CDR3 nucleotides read TGTGCCAGCCGGGGATCCCCGTCCTATGGCTACACCTTC.

The CDR3 nucleotides are TGTGCCAGTAGTATGAACTCGGTCATAGATACGCAGTATTTT. It yields the protein CASSMNSVIDTQYF. V gene TRBV19 combines with J gene TRBJ2-3; no definite D call. V lost 3 bases and J 5 bases, leaving 12 bases between the germline ends. Germline CDR1 reads LNHDA; CDR2 reads SQIVND (reference sequence). CDR3 length equals 14 residues.

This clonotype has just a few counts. This CDR3 is CASSGDNHLSDEQFF. The CDR3 coding sequence is TGCGCCAGCAGTGGGGACAACCACCTATCCGATGAGCAGTTCTTC. The rearrangement links TRBV10-1 to TRBJ2-1, with D tentatively TRBD1 (6 bases). Trimming shortened V by 4 bases and J by 8 bases, and 18 bases separated the two germline ends. The CDR3 spans 15 residues. The germline gives CDR1 WNHNN, CDR2 SYGVQD (reference sequence).

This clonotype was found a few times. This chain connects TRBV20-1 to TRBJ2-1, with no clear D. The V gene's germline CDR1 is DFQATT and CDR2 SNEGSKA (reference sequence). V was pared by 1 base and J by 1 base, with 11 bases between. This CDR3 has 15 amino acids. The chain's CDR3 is CSARGRSRSYNEQFF. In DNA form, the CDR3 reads TGCAGTGCTAGAGGAAGGAGTAGGTCCTACAATGAGCAGTTCTTC.